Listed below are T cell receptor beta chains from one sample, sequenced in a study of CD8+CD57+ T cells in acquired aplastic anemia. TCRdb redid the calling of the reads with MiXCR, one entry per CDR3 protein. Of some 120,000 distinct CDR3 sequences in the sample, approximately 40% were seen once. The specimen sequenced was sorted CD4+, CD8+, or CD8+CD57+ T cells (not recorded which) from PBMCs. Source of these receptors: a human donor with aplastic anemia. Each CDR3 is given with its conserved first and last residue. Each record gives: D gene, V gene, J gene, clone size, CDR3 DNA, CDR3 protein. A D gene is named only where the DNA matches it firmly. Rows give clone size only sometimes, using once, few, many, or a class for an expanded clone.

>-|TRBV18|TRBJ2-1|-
TGTGCCAGCGCTGGGGGGGGCGCCTACAATGAGCAGTTCTTC
CASAGGGAYNEQFF
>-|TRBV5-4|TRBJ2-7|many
TGTGCCAGCAGCAAGGGAAGGGACGAGCAGTACTTC
CASSKGRDEQYF
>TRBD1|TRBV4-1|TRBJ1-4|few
TGCGCCAGCAGCCATGGCGACAGGGACGATGAAAAACTGTTTTTT
CASSHGDRDDEKLFF
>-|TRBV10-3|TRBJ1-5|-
TGTGCCATCAGTGAGCCCGGGGGAGGGGGCAATCAGCCCCAGCATTTT
CAISEPGGGGNQPQHF
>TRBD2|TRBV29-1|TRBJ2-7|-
TGCAGCGTTGCTAGCGGGGCCTACGAGCAGTACTTC
CSVASGAYEQYF
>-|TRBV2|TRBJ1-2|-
TGTGCCAGCAGTGCGGGTTGGGTCGATGGCTACACCTTC
CASSAGWVDGYTF
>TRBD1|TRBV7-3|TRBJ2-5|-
TGTGCCAGCAGCTTAGCCCCCGGGACAGGGCAAGAGACCCAGTACTTC
CASSLAPGTGQETQYF
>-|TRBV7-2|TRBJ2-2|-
TGTGCCAGCAGCCGCCCCAACACCGGGGAGCTGTTTTTT
CASSRPNTGELFF
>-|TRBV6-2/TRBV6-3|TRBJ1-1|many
TGTGCCAGCAGTTACCTCGTCCCGGGACGGTTGATGAACACTGAAGCTTTCTTT
CASSYLVPGRLMNTEAFF
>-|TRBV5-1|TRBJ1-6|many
TGCGCCAGCAGCGTGGGGACAAACGGCGGTTCACCCCTCCACTTT
CASSVGTNGGSPLHF
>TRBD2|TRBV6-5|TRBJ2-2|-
TGTGCCAGCAGTTACTCGCGGGGGGCGAGGGCCGGGGAGCTGTTTTTT
CASSYSRGARAGELFF
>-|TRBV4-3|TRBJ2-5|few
TGCGCCAGCAGCCAAGATGGGCAGGGGCCCGCCGAAGGGTCGGCCCAGTACTTC
CASSQDGQGPAEGSAQYF
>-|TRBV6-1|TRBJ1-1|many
TGTGCCAGCAGTGAGAGGATCCTGGTTGATGAAGCTTTCTTT
CASSERILVDEAFF
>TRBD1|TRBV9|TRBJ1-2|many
TGTGCCAGCAGCCCCGGGACAGGGGTTGGCTACACCTTC
CASSPGTGVGYTF
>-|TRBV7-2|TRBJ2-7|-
TGTGCCAGCAGTCGACAGAGCTCCTACGAGCAGTACTTC
CASSRQSSYEQYF
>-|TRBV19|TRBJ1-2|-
TGTGCCAGCGGAGGTACTACAGGGTTTGGCTACACCTTC
CASGGTTGFGYTF
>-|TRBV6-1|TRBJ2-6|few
TGTGCCAGCAGTCCCGGACAGCCTGGGGCCAACGTCCTGACTTTC
CASSPGQPGANVLTF
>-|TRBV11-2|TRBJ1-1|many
TGTGCCAGCAGCTTATTCGGGGCTAACACTGAAGCTTTCTTT
CASSLFGANTEAFF
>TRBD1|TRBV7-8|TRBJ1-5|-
TGTGCCAGCAGCCCCCTGACAGGGGCTAATCAGCCCCAGCATTTT
CASSPLTGANQPQHF
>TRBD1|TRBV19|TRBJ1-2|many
TGTGCCAGTAGTGTGGGACAGGCCCAGGGGGGCTACACCTTC
CASSVGQAQGGYTF
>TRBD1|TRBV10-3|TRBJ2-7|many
TGTGCCACCTCGGGACAGGGCTACGAGCAGTACTTC
CATSGQGYEQYF
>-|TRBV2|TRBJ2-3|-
TGTGCCAGCATTTCGGGGGAGTCCACAGATACGCAGTATTTT
CASISGESTDTQYF
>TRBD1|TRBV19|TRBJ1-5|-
TGTGCCAGTAGGAGACAGGGAACGTACGAGCATTTT
CASRRQGTYEHF
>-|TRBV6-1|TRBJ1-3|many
TGTGCCAGCAGTCTTTCTACGGGACACTTAACTGGAAACACCATATATTTT
CASSLSTGHLTGNTIYF
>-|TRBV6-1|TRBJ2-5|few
TGTGCCAGCAGTGAGACAGGTCCATTCCACCAGGGGACCCAGTACTTC
CASSETGPFHQGTQYF
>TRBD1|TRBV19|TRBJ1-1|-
TGTGCCAGTAGTATGGCAGGGGGAACTGAAGCTTTCTTT
CASSMAGGTEAFF
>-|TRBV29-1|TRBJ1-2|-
TGCAGCGTCAAGGAAGTCCCAGGGAACTATGGCTACACCTTC
CSVKEVPGNYGYTF